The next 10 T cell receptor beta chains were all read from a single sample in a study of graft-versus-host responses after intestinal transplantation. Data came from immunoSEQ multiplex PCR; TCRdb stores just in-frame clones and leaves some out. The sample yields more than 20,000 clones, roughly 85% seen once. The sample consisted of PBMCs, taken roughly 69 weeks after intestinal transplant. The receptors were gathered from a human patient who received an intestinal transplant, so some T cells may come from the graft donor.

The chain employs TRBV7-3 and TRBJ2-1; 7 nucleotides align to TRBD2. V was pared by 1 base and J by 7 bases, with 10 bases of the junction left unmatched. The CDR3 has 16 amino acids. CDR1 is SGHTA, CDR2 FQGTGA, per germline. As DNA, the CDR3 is TGTGCCAGCAGCTTAATAGGTGCGGGAGTTAGGAATGAGCAGTTCTTC. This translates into CASSLIGAGVRNEQFF.

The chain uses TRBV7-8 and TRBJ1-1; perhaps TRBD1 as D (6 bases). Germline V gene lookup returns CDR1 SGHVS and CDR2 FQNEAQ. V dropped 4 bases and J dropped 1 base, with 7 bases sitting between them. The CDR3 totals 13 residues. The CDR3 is CASSSTGNTEAFF. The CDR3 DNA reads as TGTGCCAGCAGCTCGACAGGGAACACTGAAGCTTTCTTT.

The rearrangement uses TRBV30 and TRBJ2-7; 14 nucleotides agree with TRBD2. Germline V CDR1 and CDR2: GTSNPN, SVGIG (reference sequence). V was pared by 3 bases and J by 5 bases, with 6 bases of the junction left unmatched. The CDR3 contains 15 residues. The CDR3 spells CAWRDRGLAGDEQYF. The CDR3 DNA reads TGTGCCTGGAGGGACCGGGGACTAGCGGGAGACGAGCAGTACTTC.

The CDR3 DNA follows: TGTGCCTGGGCCAAAAACTATGGCTACACCTTC. This sequence encodes CAWAKNYGYTF. This rearrangement joins TRBV30 to TRBJ1-2; D remains unclear. V lost 5 bases and J 2 bases, leaving 6 bases between the germline ends. This CDR3 has 11 residues. CDR1 GTSNPN and CDR2 SVGIG come from the germline V gene (reference sequence).

The CDR3 coding sequence is TGTGCCTGGAGTGTTCGCCAGGGAGGGTTCAATCAGCCCCAGCATTTT. Its translation: CAWSVRQGGFNQPQHF. The gene calls are TRBV30 and TRBJ1-5, with D tentatively TRBD1 (5 bases). Germline V gene data show CDR1 as GTSNPN and CDR2 as SVGIG (reference sequence). The length of the CDR3 is 16 residues. Trimming removed 0 bases from V and 3 bases from J, with 15 bases in between.

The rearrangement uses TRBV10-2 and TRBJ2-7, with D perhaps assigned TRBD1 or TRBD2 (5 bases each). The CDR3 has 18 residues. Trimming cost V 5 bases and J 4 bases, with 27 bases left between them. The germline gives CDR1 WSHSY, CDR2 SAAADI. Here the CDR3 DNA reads TGCGCCAGCAGTCCCCGGGACCGTATATCCCCGTTTTCATACGAGCAGTACTTC. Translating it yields CASSPRDRISPFSYEQYF.

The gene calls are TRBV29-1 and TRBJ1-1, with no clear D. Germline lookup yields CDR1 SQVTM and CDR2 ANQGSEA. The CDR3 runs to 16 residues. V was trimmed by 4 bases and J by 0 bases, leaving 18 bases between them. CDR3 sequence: CSVGALRKHMNTEAFF. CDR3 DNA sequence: TGCAGCGTTGGGGCGCTGCGAAAACATATGAACACTGAAGCTTTCTTT.

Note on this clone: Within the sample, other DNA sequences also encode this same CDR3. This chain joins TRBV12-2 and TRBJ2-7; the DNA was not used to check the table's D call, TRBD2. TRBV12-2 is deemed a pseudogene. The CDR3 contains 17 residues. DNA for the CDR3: TGTGCAAGTCGGCGCTGGACTAGCGGGAACCCTCCCTACGAGCAGTACTTC. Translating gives CASRRWTSGNPPYEQYF.

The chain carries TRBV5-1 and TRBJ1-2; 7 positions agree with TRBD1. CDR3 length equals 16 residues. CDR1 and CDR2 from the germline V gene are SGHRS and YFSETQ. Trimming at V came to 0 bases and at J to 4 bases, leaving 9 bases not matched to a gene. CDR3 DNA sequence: TGCGCCAGCAGCTTGGAAACACAGGGGATCGGCTATGGCTACACCTTC. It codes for CASSLETQGIGYGYTF. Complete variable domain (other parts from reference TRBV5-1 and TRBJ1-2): KAGVTQTPRYLIKTRGQQVTLSCSPISGHRSVSWYQQTPGQGLQFLFEYFSETQRNKGNFPGRFSGRQFSNSRSEMNVSTLELGDSALYLCASSLETQGIGYGYTFGSGTRLTVV.

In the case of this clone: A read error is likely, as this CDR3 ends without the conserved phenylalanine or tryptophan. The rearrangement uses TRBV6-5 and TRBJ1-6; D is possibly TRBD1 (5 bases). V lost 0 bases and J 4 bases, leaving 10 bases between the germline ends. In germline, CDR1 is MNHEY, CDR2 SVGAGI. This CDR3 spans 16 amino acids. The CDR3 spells CASSYSGASYNSPLHL. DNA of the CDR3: TGTGCCAGCAGTTACTCAGGGGCCAGTTATAATTCACCCCTCCACCTT.